What follows is one TCR beta chain and its context. These data originate in a study of blood T cell repertoires in COVID-19. Libraries were prepared by immunoSEQ multiplex PCR; TCRdb keeps only in-frame clonotypes and omits some of them. This table holds under 130,000 clones, around 66% found once. V lost 4 bases, J lost 7 bases, and 12 bases stayed unmatched. The CDR3 is 16 amino acids. Sequencing was performed on peripheral blood. The TCR originated in a man at least 80 years old with acute or convalescent COVID-19. This sequence joins TRBV5-3 and TRBJ2-7, with 12 bases matching TRBD1. TRBV5-3 is assigned to the ORF class and has an uncertain function. CDR3 bases: TGTGCCAGAAGCCCCGGGGGGGGACAGGGGGCTTGGGAGCAGTACTTC. This gives the protein CARSPGGGQGAWEQYF.